This T cell receptor (beta chain) was retrieved from a study of shared clonotypes between healthy human individuals. Study in general: Each donor contributed plates that comprised three CD4 naive, three CD4 memory, two CD8 naive and one CD8 memory. Study-level findings and limits: Between several donors, naive CD4 clonotypes were shared at a level of about 5%.

Execution of the assay was at deep level. Sequencing used immunoSEQ multiplex PCR; TCRdb keeps in-frame clones, though not all of them. Altogether hundreds of thousands of clones are present, about 97% being singletons, with the ten largest covering around 0.21%. Naivety among CD8 cells was defined by CD45RO negativity and positive CCR7 selection, thereby excluding terminally differentiated effector memory CD45RA+ cells. Caucasian adults residing in Nashville, Tennessee made up all the donors. In regard to this clone: Its antigen remains unknown.

CDR1 and CDR2 from the germline V gene are SGHRS and YFSETQ. This CDR3 has 16 amino acids. Trimming pared 3 bases from V and 6 bases from J, leaving 19 bases between. Sample: naive CD8+ T cells sorted from blood. J is TRBJ2-1 and V is TRBV5-1; D may be TRBD1 (6 bases). The source is a man aged 25-40 years in good health. CDR3 protein: CASSYRDSQGRNEQFF. CDR3 sequence (DNA): TGCGCCAGCAGCTACAGGGATTCTCAGGGGCGCAATGAGCAGTTCTTC. The full variable domain, in which reference TRBV5-1 and TRBJ2-1 provide the parts outside the CDR3, is KAGVTQTPRYLIKTRGQQVTLSCSPISGHRSVSWYQQTPGQGLQFLFEYFSETQRNKGNFPGRFSGRQFSNSRSEMNVSTLELGDSALYLCASSYRDSQGRNEQFFGPGTRLTVL.